The 14 T cell receptor beta chains below all came from one sample that was sequenced in a study of cytotoxic CD8 clonotypes in ibrutinib-treated CLL. Sequenced by immunoSEQ multiplex PCR; TCRdb stores in-frame clones only, minus some. This sample has about 140,000 clones, with around 82% found just once. Specimen: PBMCs, collected after 36 months of ibrutinib treatment. The receptors were gathered from a human donor with chronic lymphocytic leukemia.

This chain connects TRBV7-9 to TRBJ2-2; TRBD2 matches at 7 bases. V was clipped by 5 bases and J by 5 bases; unmatched bases: 14. The CDR3 spans 17 residues. CDR1 SEHNR and CDR2 FQNEAQ come from the germline V gene (reference sequence). CDR3 coding DNA: TGTGCCAGCAGCCACCGGACTGGGAGGGTGGGGACCGGGGAGCTGTTTTTT. Translating gives CASSHRTGRVGTGELFF.

This chain links TRBV30 with TRBJ2-1, with D perhaps matching TRBD2 (5 bases). CDR1 is GTSNPN and CDR2 is SVGIG in the germline V gene (reference sequence). V was cut by 5 bases and J by 10 bases, with 12 bases left in between. This CDR3 has 11 residues. The CDR3 coding sequence is TGTGCCTGGTTAACTAGTCACGAGCAGTTCTTC. Its translation: CAWLTSHEQFF.

The V and J genes are TRBV6-1 and TRBJ2-1; TRBD2 agrees at 9 bases. The V segment lost 2 bases and the J segment 9 bases; nucleotides outside the gene matches: 14. The CDR3 extends over 17 amino acids. The germline gives CDR1 MNHNS, CDR2 SASEGT. CDR3 DNA: TGTGCCAGCAGTGAAATGCGGTGGGCTAGCGGGAATTTTGAGCAGTTCTTC. Its translation is CASSEMRWASGNFEQFF.

The chain links TRBV4-1 to TRBJ1-6; D uncertain. V was pared by 2 bases and J by 6 bases, with 20 bases between. CDR3 length: 18 amino acids. The germline V gene encodes CDR1 MGHRA and CDR2 YSYEKL. CDR3 sequence reads: CASSQPARSSRINSPLHF. The CDR3 coding sequence is TGCGCCAGCAGCCAACCCGCCCGAAGTAGCCGGATTAATTCACCCCTCCACTTT.

This clone has just a few counts. V usage is TRBV5-4 and J usage is TRBJ1-1; D unresolved. The germline V and J ends were trimmed by 1 base and 2 bases, with 6 bases remaining between them. The length of the CDR3 is 13 residues. Germline values: CDR1 SGHNT, CDR2 YYREEE (reference sequence). CDR3 sequence reads: CASSLMSNTEAFF. CDR3 DNA sequence: TGTGCCAGCAGCTTGATGAGTAACACTGAAGCTTTCTTT.

The rearrangement links TRBV7-9 to TRBJ2-1; 12 nucleotides match TRBD2. After removal of 5 bases from V and 5 bases from J, the junction contained 4 bases not matched to a gene. The length of the CDR3 is 15 residues. CDR1 is SEHNR, CDR2 FQNEAQ, per germline (reference sequence). In DNA form, the CDR3 reads TGTGCCAGCAGCGCCTGGACTAGCGGGGACAATGAGCAGTTCTTC. It codes for CASSAWTSGDNEQFF.

The V call is TRBV1, the J call TRBJ2-7; the table names TRBD2, a call not compared with the DNA. TRBV1 is classified as a pseudogene. The CDR3 has 16 residues. CDR3 in DNA: TGCACCAGCAGCCAAAAACTAGCGGGCCGTATCTACGAGCAGTACTTC. Encoded protein: CTSSQKLAGRIYEQYF.

The rearrangement joins TRBV2 to TRBJ1-4, with D perhaps matching TRBD1 (5 bases). In germline, CDR1 is SNHLY, CDR2 FYNNEI. Trimming left V 7 bases short and J 3 bases short, with 9 bases between. The CDR3 has 13 amino acids. CDR3 sequence: CASMGVANEKLFF. The CDR3 DNA is TGTGCCAGCATGGGGGTCGCTAATGAAAAACTGTTTTTT.

The chain combines TRBV7-9 with TRBJ1-1, with D hard to call. The germline V gene encodes CDR1 SEHNR and CDR2 FQNEAQ (reference sequence). The CDR3 is made up of 16 amino acids. The V and J ends lost 1 base and 0 bases respectively, with 12 bases between them. In nucleotides, the CDR3 is TGTGCCAGCAGCTTAGTTGGGAAATTAATGAACACTGAAGCTTTCTTT. Its protein product is CASSLVGKLMNTEAFF.

This clone has only a few counts. The V gene is TRBV5-4, the J gene TRBJ2-3; D is possibly TRBD2 (5 bases). Germline V gene sequence: CDR1 SGHNT, CDR2 YYREEE (reference sequence). The CDR3 length is 13 residues. With 1 base removed from V and 6 bases from J, the gap between germline ends came to 9 bases. The CDR3 protein is CASSLRGQDTQYF. The CDR3, as DNA: TGTGCCAGCAGCTTGAGAGGGCAGGATACGCAGTATTTT.

This chain joins TRBV2 and TRBJ1-3; D might be TRBD1 (6 bases). The CDR3 runs to 16 residues. V lost 4 bases and J lost 4, with 17 bases in between. CDR1 is SNHLY and CDR2 is FYNNEI in the germline V gene. This CDR3 reads CASSANQRGAGNTIYF. Here the CDR3 DNA reads TGTGCCAGCAGTGCGAATCAAAGGGGGGCGGGAAACACCATATATTTT.

This clone was recorded once. Written as DNA, the CDR3 is TGTGCCAGCAGTTGGGACATCAATCAGCCCCAGCATTTT. It translates to CASSWDINQPQHF. The V call is TRBV2, the J call TRBJ1-5; the D gene is possibly TRBD1 (6 bases). Trimming took 5 bases from V and 3 from J, leaving 8 bases between them. The length of the CDR3 is 13 residues. Germline V gene data show CDR1 as SNHLY and CDR2 as FYNNEI. The entire variable domain, with the rest obtained from reference TRBV2 and TRBJ1-5, is as follows: EPEVTQTPSHQVTQMGQEVILRCVPISNHLYFYWYRQILGQKVEFLVSFYNNEISEKSEIFDDQFSVERPDGSNFTLKIRSTKLEDSAMYFCASSWDINQPQHFGDGTRLSIL.

V gene TRBV7-2 combines with J gene TRBJ2-7; D possibly matches TRBD1 or TRBD2 (5 bases each). V was trimmed by 5 bases and J by 0 bases, leaving 14 bases between them. Germline assignment: CDR1 SGHTA and CDR2 FQGNSA. The CDR3 is 15 amino acids. CDR3: CASSILPGTSYEQYF. CDR3 sequence (DNA): TGTGCCAGCAGCATCTTACCGGGGACCTCCTACGAGCAGTACTTC.

As to this clone: The same CDR3 can be traced to other DNA sequences in this sample. The rearrangement links TRBV27 to TRBJ1-5; unclear D gene. The CDR3 spans 12 residues. Germline loops: CDR1 MNHEY, CDR2 SMNVEV (reference sequence). V was clipped by 3 bases and J by 7 bases, with 7 bases between them. The CDR3 spells CASSFRGQPQHF. CDR3 DNA: TGTGCCAGCAGTTTCCGAGGGCAGCCCCAGCATTTT.